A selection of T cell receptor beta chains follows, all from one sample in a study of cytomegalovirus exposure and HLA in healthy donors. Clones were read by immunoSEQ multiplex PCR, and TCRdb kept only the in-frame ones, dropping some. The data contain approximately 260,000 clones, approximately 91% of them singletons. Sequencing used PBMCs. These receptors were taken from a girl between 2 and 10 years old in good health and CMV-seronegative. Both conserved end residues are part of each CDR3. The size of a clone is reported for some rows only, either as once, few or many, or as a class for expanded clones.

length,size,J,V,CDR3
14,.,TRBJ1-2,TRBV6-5,CASSPTLTGFGYTF
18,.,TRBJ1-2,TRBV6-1,CASSEGRGDLGGGYGYTF
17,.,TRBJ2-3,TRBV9,CASSVVGSGGPTDTQYF
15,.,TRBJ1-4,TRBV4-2,CASSQPTGESEKLFF
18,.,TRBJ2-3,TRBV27,CASSLPIFGRGGTDTQYF
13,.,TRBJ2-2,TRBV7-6,CASRGQGSGELFF
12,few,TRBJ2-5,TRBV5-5,CASSLQEETQYF
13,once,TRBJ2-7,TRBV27,CASRGTVGFEQYF
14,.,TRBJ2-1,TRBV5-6,CASSLGQGYNEQFF
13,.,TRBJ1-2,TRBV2,CARNRGPTYGYTF
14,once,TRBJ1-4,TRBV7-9,CASSFDRTGTELFF
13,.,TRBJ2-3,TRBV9,CASSVATPDTQYF
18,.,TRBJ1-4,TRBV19,CASSPPGGRGFSNEKLFF
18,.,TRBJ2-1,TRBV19,CASSMSGPKITSYNEQFF
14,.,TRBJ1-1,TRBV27,CASSFGPLNTEAFF
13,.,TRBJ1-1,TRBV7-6,CASSPPRVGEAFF
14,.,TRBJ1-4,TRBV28,CASSPYYSNEKLFF
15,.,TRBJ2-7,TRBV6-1,CASSEAPQTVYEQYF
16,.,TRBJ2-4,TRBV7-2,CASSLVWTKAKNIQYF
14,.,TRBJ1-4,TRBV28,CASSSGGQNEKLFF
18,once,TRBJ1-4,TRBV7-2,CASSLLVGAAARDEKLFF
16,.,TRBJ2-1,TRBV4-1,CASSQVPGQIYNEQFF
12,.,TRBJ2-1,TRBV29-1,CRGGVGSNEQFF
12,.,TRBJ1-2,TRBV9,CATDRVDYGYTF
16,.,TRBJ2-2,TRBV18,CASSPGLAGAHGELFF
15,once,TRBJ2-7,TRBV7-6,CASSLGAGGSYEQYF
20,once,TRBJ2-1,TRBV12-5,CASGLVLLAGPILLYNEQFF
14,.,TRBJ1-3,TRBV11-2,CASSSDTFGNTIYF
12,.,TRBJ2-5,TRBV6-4,CATIRGGETQYF
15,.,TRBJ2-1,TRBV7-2,CASSSGTGFYNEQFF
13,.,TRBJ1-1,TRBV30,CAWSVRENTEAFF
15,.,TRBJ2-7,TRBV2,CASKRASGSRGEQYF
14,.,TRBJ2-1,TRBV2,CASSSSSSYNEQFF
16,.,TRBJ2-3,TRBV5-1,CASSSSTGAVADTQYF
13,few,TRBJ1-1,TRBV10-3,CAISESGGEEAFF
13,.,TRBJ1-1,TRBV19,CASSLDRNTEAFF
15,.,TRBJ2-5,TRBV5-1,CASSPGGGGQETQYF
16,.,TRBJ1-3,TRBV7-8,CASSLRGGVSGNTIYF
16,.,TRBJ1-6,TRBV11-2,CASSLRGRQGNSPLHF
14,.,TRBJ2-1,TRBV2,CASPRTSGSNEQFF
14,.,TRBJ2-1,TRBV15,CATHGTVADNEQFF
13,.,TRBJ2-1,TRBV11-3,CASSLAGNNEQFF
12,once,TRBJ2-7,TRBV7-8,CASSIGVYEQYF
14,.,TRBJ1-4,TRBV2,CASRRDRWDEKLFF
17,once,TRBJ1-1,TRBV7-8,CASSLERRGAGGTEAFF
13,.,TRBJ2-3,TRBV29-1,CSVGQGITDTQYF
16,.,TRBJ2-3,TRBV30,CAYNDRTSGVTDTQYF
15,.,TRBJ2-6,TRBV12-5,CASGLQGSGANVLTF
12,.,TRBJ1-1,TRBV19,CASSLGLAEAFF
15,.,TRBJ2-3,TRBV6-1,CASTVVAGSLETQYF
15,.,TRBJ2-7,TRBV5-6,CASSFASTDAYEQYF
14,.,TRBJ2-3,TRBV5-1,CASSWSSATDTQYF
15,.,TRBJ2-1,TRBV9,CASSGRGGSYNEQFF
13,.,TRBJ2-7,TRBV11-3,CASSLSTSYEQYF
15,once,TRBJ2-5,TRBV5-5,CASSPVGGDKKTQYF
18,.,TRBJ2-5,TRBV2,CASSESPLLAGAEETQYF
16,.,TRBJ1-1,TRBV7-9,CSGRGGGSSLNTEAFF
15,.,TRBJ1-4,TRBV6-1,CASSADTATNEKLFF
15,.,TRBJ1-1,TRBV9,CASSVEVQTNTEAFF
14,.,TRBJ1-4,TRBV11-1,CASKRDRKNEKLFF